This T cell receptor beta chain was profiled in a study of cytomegalovirus exposure and HLA in healthy donors. Study-wide points: High sensitivity and specificity were reportedly achieved when the classifier diagnosed cytomegalovirus status. Later analysis reportedly placed an Asian-associated ancestry cluster below the roughly 670-donor mean in N-insertions.

Amplification used 60 Vbeta primers and 13 Jbeta primers. The protocol was immunoSEQ multiplex PCR, while the TCRdb copy is restricted to in-frame clones and leaves out a portion. The table records tens of thousands of clones, roughly 84% of them present only once. About this clone itself: Its antigen is not known.

The CDR3 extends over 13 amino acids. Germline CDR1 reads SGHTS; CDR2 reads YDEGEE. The germline V and J ends were trimmed by 2 bases and 3 bases, with 8 bases remaining between them. This rearrangement joins TRBV5-8 to TRBJ1-2; D might be TRBD1 (6 bases). The sequencing input was PBMCs. The clonotype was recovered from a man younger than 30 in good health and CMV-seronegative. This chain's CDR3 is CASSFQGYYGYTF. The CDR3 region has the DNA TGTGCCAGCAGCTTCCAGGGGTACTATGGCTACACCTTC.